What follows are 32 T cell receptor beta chains derived from one specimen sequenced in a study of Graves' ophthalmopathy and Graves' hyperthyroidism. Beta-chain TCR CDR3 regions were amplified from RNA transcripts. RT-PCR in the first round used HTBI primers; a second-round multiplex PCR followed. One entry per CDR3 protein results from TCRdb running MiXCR on the multiplex PCR reads. This sample yields about 240,000 distinct CDR3 sequences, of which 45% are seen a single time; about 45% belongs to the top ten. Sample: peripheral blood. Receptors originate from an adult man with Graves' ophthalmopathy.

This clonotype was seen more than once but under ten times. The J gene is TRBJ2-7, the V gene TRBV7-8; the D gene could be TRBD1 or TRBD2 (5 bases each). The CDR3 has 15 amino acids. Per the germline V gene, CDR1 is SGHVS and CDR2 is FQNEAQ. V lost 2 bases and J lost 5, with 16 bases in between. CDR3 loop: CASSLRLGTGHEQYF. In nucleotides, the CDR3 is TGTGCCAGCAGCTTACGTCTCGGGACCGGCCACGAGCAGTACTTC.

The sample holds a few counts of this clonotype. The chain is built from TRBV6-1 and TRBJ1-2; no clear D. There are 15 residues in the CDR3. The V end was cut by 0 bases, the J end by 0 bases, with 8 bases between. The germline V gene has CDR1 MNHNS and CDR2 SASEGT. CDR3 amino acids: CASSEATHSNYGYTF. DNA of the CDR3: TGTGCCAGCAGTGAAGCAACGCACTCTAACTATGGCTACACCTTC.

The chain recombines TRBV7-8 with TRBJ1-6; 8 bases map to TRBD1. V dropped 0 bases and J dropped 8; count of bases not matched to a gene: 3. CDR1 is SGHVS and CDR2 is FQNEAQ in the germline V gene. The CDR3 is 15 amino acids. CDR3 protein: CASSLAAGGYSPLHF. CDR3 nucleotides: TGTGCCAGCAGCTTAGCGGCAGGGGGCTATTCACCCCTCCACTTT.

This clonotype was counted only a few times. CDR3 sequence (DNA): TGTGCCAGCAGCTTAGCGCTTGGTTATAGCAATCAGCCCCAGCATTTT. Encoded protein: CASSLALGYSNQPQHF. The chain has TRBV7-8 and TRBJ1-5; D uncertain. This CDR3 has 16 amino acids. Germline V gene lookup returns CDR1 SGHVS and CDR2 FQNEAQ. V dropped 0 bases and J dropped 0 bases, with 9 bases sitting between them.

Turning to this clonotype: Mismatch with germline at one junction end may stem from a read error. This sequence joins TRBV2 and TRBJ1-1; D is unresolved. The CDR3 totals 14 residues. Germline V gene sequence: CDR1 SNHLY, CDR2 FYNNEI. For the CDR3, the DNA is TGTGCCAGCGGTGAAGTGCGGAAGGATGGTGAAGCTTTCTTT. Translation: CASGEVRKDGEAFF. The entire variable domain, with the rest obtained from reference TRBV2 and TRBJ1-1, is as follows: EPEVTQTPSHQVTQMGQEVILRCVPISNHLYFYWYRQILGQKVEFLVSFYNNEISEKSEIFDDQFSVERPDGSNFTLKIRSTKLEDSAMYFCASGEVRKDGEAFFGQGTRLTVV.

This clonotype was observed a handful of times. The chain joins TRBV29-1 to TRBJ1-1, with 7 bases lining up with TRBD1. With 5 bases clipped from V and 0 bases from J, the junction kept 6 bases outside the gene matches. This CDR3 is 14 amino acids long. Looked up from germline, CDR1 is SQVTM and CDR2 is ANQGSEA. The CDR3 DNA reads TGCAGCGTTAGGGACAGCTTCATGAACACTGAAGCTTTCTTT. Protein product: CSVRDSFMNTEAFF. Using reference TRBV29-1 and TRBJ1-1 for the parts outside the CDR3, the full variable domain is SAVISQKPSRDICQRGTSLTIQCQVDSQVTMMFWYRQQPGQSLTLIATANQGSEATYESGFVIDKFPISRPNLTFSTLTVSNMSPEDSSIYLCSVRDSFMNTEAFFGQGTRLTVV.

With regard to this clonotype: The germline gene is not matched at one end of the junction; a read error may be the cause. The chain couples TRBV29-1 to TRBJ2-2; TRBD1 matches at 8 bases. The CDR3 has 15 residues. Looked up from germline, CDR1 is SQVTM and CDR2 is ANQGSEA. Written as DNA, the CDR3 is TGCAGCGTCAAAAGGGGGACAGGCGACACCGGGGAGCTGTCTTTT. The encoded protein is CSVKRGTGDTGELSF.

Of note for this clonotype: One end of the junction does not line up with germline, which may come from a read error. The chain uses TRBV7-9 and TRBJ1-2, with TRBD1 matching over 11 bases. Germline CDR1 reads SEHNR; CDR2 reads FQNEAQ (reference sequence). This CDR3 is 16 amino acids long. The chain's CDR3 is CASSLSWDRGDNEQLF. The DNA of the CDR3 is TGTGCCAGCAGCTTATCGTGGGACAGGGGGGACAATGAGCAGCTCTTC.

The chain couples TRBV7-9 to TRBJ2-2; a weak D match, TRBD2 (5 bases). In germline, CDR1 is SEHNR, CDR2 FQNEAQ (reference sequence). V lost 4 bases and J 7 bases, leaving 10 bases between the germline ends. The CDR3 has 13 residues. The CDR3 DNA reads as TGTGCCAGCAGCTCCCCGGGAATCGGGGAGCTGTTTTTT. Translated: CASSSPGIGELFF.

In this sample, this clonotype turned up a few times. This chain connects TRBV11-2 to TRBJ1-2; no clear D gene. Between the trimmed V and J ends, which lost 4 bases and 6 bases, there was a span of 21 bases. There are 16 residues in the CDR3. Germline-derived CDR1 and CDR2 are SGHAT and FQNNGV. The CDR3 region has the DNA TGTGCCAGCAGCTCACTAAGAGGTCCTGCTTCTGATGGCTACACCTTC. This codes for CASSSLRGPASDGYTF.

This clonotype was seen more than once but under ten times. One end of the junction is discordant with germline, which a read error may explain. The chain couples TRBV10-3 to TRBJ2-7, with D tentatively TRBD1 or TRBD2 (5 bases each). CDR3 length: 10 amino acids. CDR1 ENHRY and CDR2 SYGVKD come from the germline V gene. This CDR3 reads CASSAGGQYF. DNA of the CDR3: TGTGCCAGCAGTGCTGGGGGGCAGTACTTC.

This clonotype was picked up many times. V is TRBV7-8 and J is TRBJ1-4; perhaps TRBD1 as D (5 bases). This CDR3 comprises 13 residues. Germline V lookup: CDR1 SGHVS, CDR2 FQNEAQ. The V end lost 8 bases, the J end lost 4 bases, and 11 bases lay between the germline ends. In DNA form, the CDR3 reads TGTGCCAGCTCCCTGGGGGGTAATGAAAAACTGTTTTTT. It codes for CASSLGGNEKLFF. Full variable domain (missing parts from reference TRBV7-8 and TRBJ1-4): GAGVSQSPRYKVAKRGQDVALRCDPISGHVSLFWYQQALGQGPEFLTYFQNEAQLDKSGLPSDRFFAERPEGSVSTLKIQRTQQEDSAVYLCASSLGGNEKLFFGSGTQLSVL.

In the case of this clonotype: One base away lies a much larger clone, so this may be a sequencing read error. The chain employs TRBV20-1 and TRBJ1-1; 12 nucleotides agree with TRBD1. The CDR3 spans 16 residues. In germline, CDR1 is DFQATT, CDR2 SNEGSKA (reference sequence). The V gene end was trimmed by 6 bases and the J gene end by 4 bases; junction bases not matched to a gene: 12. The CDR3 spells CSAPSRDRGRSTEAFF. The CDR3 coding sequence is TGCAGTGCGCCGTCCCGGGACAGGGGGCGAAGCACTGAAGCTTTCTTT.

The chain uses TRBV14 and TRBJ2-5, with D tentatively TRBD1 (6 bases). Between the trimmed V and J ends, which lost 4 bases and 5 bases, there was a span of 26 bases. Germline V gives CDR1 SGHDN, CDR2 FVKESK. This CDR3 has 18 amino acids. The CDR3 spells CASSLISWGTRGWETQYF. For the CDR3, the DNA is TGTGCCAGCAGCCTTATCTCTTGGGGGACACGGGGATGGGAGACCCAGTACTTC.

V usage is TRBV20-1 and J usage is TRBJ2-7; 7 nucleotides agree with TRBD1. J lost 0 bases, V lost 6 bases, and 5 bases had no gene match. The CDR3 spans 13 residues. Germline V gene data show CDR1 as DFQATT and CDR2 as SNEGSKA (reference sequence). This CDR3 is CSAPGDSSYEQYF. CDR3 bases: TGCAGTGCACCAGGGGACAGCTCCTACGAGCAGTACTTC.

This clonotype has a count of ten or more. The chain has TRBV10-2 and TRBJ2-7; D possibly corresponds to TRBD1 (5 bases). This CDR3 spans 11 amino acids. Germline lookup yields CDR1 WSHSY and CDR2 SAAADI. V shed 10 bases and J shed 4 bases, with 11 bases lying between them. The CDR3 region is CATETGYEQYF. CDR3 coding DNA: TGCGCCACCGAAACAGGATACGAGCAGTACTTC.

The chain employs TRBV7-9 and TRBJ1-4; D remains unclear. Looked up from germline, CDR1 is SEHNR and CDR2 is FQNEAQ (reference sequence). V shed 4 bases and J shed 15 bases, with 15 bases lying between them. The CDR3 has 12 amino acids. The CDR3, as DNA: TGTGCCAGCAGCTCGGAAGAACAAAGGATGTTTTTT. Protein sequence: CASSSEEQRMFF.

The chain carries TRBV7-2 and TRBJ2-5; no firm D call. The CDR3 contains 14 residues. CDR1 is SGHTA and CDR2 is FQGNSA in the germline V gene. V dropped 5 bases and J dropped 5 bases, with 15 bases sitting between them. The CDR3 sequence is CASSVGSSGETQYF. DNA of the CDR3: TGTGCCAGCAGCGTCGGTAGTTCGGGTGAGACCCAGTACTTC.

J is TRBJ2-3 and V is TRBV2, with TRBD2 matching 9 bases. This CDR3 is built from 16 residues. V shed 5 bases, J shed 0 bases, and the junction held 6 bases outside the gene matches. The germline V gene encodes CDR1 SNHLY and CDR2 FYNNEI. The CDR3 sequence: CASSPGTSISTDTQYF. In DNA, the CDR3 is TGTGCCAGCAGTCCCGGGACTAGCATTAGCACAGATACGCAGTATTTT.

A word on this clonotype: A junction end diverges from the germline sequence, so it may reflect a read error. J is TRBJ2-2 and V is TRBV19, with 9 bases that match TRBD1. This CDR3 has 16 residues. Germline CDR1 is LNHDA and CDR2 is SQIVND (reference sequence). In nucleotides, the CDR3 is TGTGCCGGTAGTAGACAGGGGGTAGGATACACCGGGGAGCTGTTTTTT. It translates to CAGSRQGVGYTGELFF.

Concerning this clonotype: An end of the junction differs from the germline gene, which may be a read error. V and J are TRBV10-2 and TRBJ2-5, with 11 positions matching TRBD1. Germline CDR1 WSHSY, CDR2 SAAADI. The CDR3 has 14 residues. Here the CDR3 DNA reads TGTGCCAGCAGTAGGGACAGGGGGGTCAAGACCCAGTACTTC. Translating gives CASSRDRGVKTQYF.

There are many counts of this clonotype. The chain employs TRBV7-6 and TRBJ1-6; D unclear. The CDR3 loop spans 15 amino acids. V was clipped by 7 bases and J by 7 bases, with 17 bases between them. CDR1 and CDR2 from the germline V gene are SGHVS and FNYEAQ. DNA for the CDR3: TGTGCCAGCAACCTCAGAGGGCAGAGGAATTCACCCCTCCACTTT. Amino acids: CASNLRGQRNSPLHF.

V usage is TRBV7-8 and J usage is TRBJ2-7; 8 nucleotides line up with TRBD2. The CDR3 consists of 14 residues. Germline CDR1 and CDR2: SGHVS and FQNEAQ. The V and J ends lost 5 bases and 4 bases, in that order; junction bases with no gene match: 7. CDR3 protein: CASSISGSGYEQYF. The CDR3 bases are TGTGCCAGCAGCATCAGCGGGAGTGGGTACGAGCAGTACTTC.

The sample holds a few counts of this clonotype. V usage is TRBV7-9 and J usage is TRBJ1-1; no clear D gene. Germline V gene lookup returns CDR1 SEHNR and CDR2 FQNEAQ (reference sequence). The length of the CDR3 is 13 residues. V lost 1 base to trimming and J lost 2 bases, with 5 bases between them. CDR3 sequence reads: CASSLEQNTEAFF. The CDR3 DNA is TGTGCCAGCAGCTTAGAGCAAAACACTGAAGCTTTCTTT.

J is TRBJ2-5 and V is TRBV5-1, with D unresolved. The V end lost 0 bases, the J end lost 10 bases, and 1 base lay between the germline ends. CDR1 and CDR2 from the germline V gene are SGHRS and YFSETQ. CDR3 length: 9 amino acids. CDR3 sequence reads: CASSLVQYF. CDR3 bases: TGCGCCAGCAGCTTGGTCCAGTACTTC.

The sample holds many counts of this clonotype. This chain links TRBV15 with TRBJ2-2; D is ambiguous. V was cut by 4 bases and J by 4 bases, with 1 base left in between. Germline values: CDR1 LNHNV, CDR2 YYDKDF (reference sequence). The CDR3 totals 11 residues. CDR3 nucleotides: TGTGCCACCAGCATCACCGGGGAGCTGTTTTTT. This translates into CATSITGELFF.

The table lists this clonotype with a few counts. The chain has TRBV7-2 and TRBJ1-1; 8 bases are a match to TRBD1. CDR1 and CDR2 (germline): SGHTA, FQGNSA. The CDR3 spans 13 residues. Trimming cost V 7 bases and J 10 bases; bases outside gene matches: 11. This chain's CDR3 is CASTPSNRGRAFF. In DNA, the CDR3 is TGTGCCAGCACCCCATCCAACAGGGGGAGAGCTTTCTTT.

This clonotype came up a few times. This chain connects TRBV10-3 to TRBJ2-7; perhaps D is TRBD1 or TRBD2 (5 bases each). Germline loops: CDR1 ENHRY, CDR2 SYGVKD. This CDR3 contains 14 residues. Trimming removed 10 bases at V and 6 bases at J, with 22 bases between. The CDR3, as DNA: TGTGCCAGCCGGCAGGGCCTTGCAGAGGGCGAGCAGTACTTC. It codes for CASRQGLAEGEQYF.

V usage is TRBV7-9 and J usage is TRBJ2-7, with D perhaps assigned TRBD1 or TRBD2 (5 bases each). The CDR3 extends over 14 amino acids. Per the germline V gene, CDR1 is SEHNR and CDR2 is FQNEAQ (reference sequence). The V and J ends lost 5 bases and 5 bases respectively, with 16 bases between them. Written as DNA, the CDR3 is TGTGCCAGCAGCCTGGGACCGAAGAATGACGAGCAGTACTTC. It encodes CASSLGPKNDEQYF.

This clonotype has a handful of counts. The genes are TRBV29-1 and TRBJ1-2, with TRBD1 matching 10 bases. The CDR3 loop spans 16 amino acids. In germline, CDR1 is SQVTM, CDR2 ANQGSEA. The trim removed 6 bases at V and 0 bases at J, leaving 10 bases unmatched. CDR3 sequence: CSVRGEGTGANYGYTF. For the CDR3, the DNA is TGCAGCGTGAGGGGTGAGGGGACAGGGGCTAACTATGGCTACACCTTC.

The rearrangement joins TRBV6-6 to TRBJ1-1, with 7 nucleotides matching TRBD1. V shed 7 bases, J shed 4 bases, and the junction held 9 bases outside the gene matches. This CDR3 region has 14 residues. Germline CDR1 is MNHNY and CDR2 is SVGAGI (reference sequence). The CDR3: CASMGQRIITEAFF. The CDR3 nucleotides read TGTGCCAGCATGGGACAGAGGATAATCACTGAAGCTTTCTTT.

This clonotype was recorded once. The chain uses TRBV29-1 and TRBJ1-2; TRBD1 matches at 9 bases. Trimming cost V 5 bases and J 4 bases; bases outside gene matches: 11. The germline V gene has CDR1 SQVTM and CDR2 ANQGSEA. The CDR3 is made up of 15 amino acids. The chain's CDR3 is CSVFARDRDPYGYTF. The CDR3 DNA sequence: TGCAGCGTTTTTGCCCGGGACAGGGACCCCTATGGCTACACCTTC.